This is a list of T cell receptor beta chains from one sample in a study of T cell repertoires in cytomegalovirus infection. TCRdb reprocessed the reads with MiXCR, giving one entry per CDR3 protein. Of just over 450,000 distinct CDR3 sequences listed, about 42% are singletons. No antigen has been assigned to these receptors. Specimen: cultured PBMCs, collected from culture after CMV antigen stimulation. The receptors originated from a human donor in good health (CMV status not recorded). Some clones in this sample may be carry-over from other donors' samples. Each CDR3 is given without its conserved first and last residue. Each record gives: V gene, J gene, CDR3 length, CDR3 protein.

>TRBV20-1|TRBJ2-1|9
SVSRGNEQF
>TRBV9|TRBJ2-3|14
ASSPPRAGGGDTQY
>TRBV7-9|TRBJ2-3|10
ASSFIADTQY
>TRBV7-2|TRBJ1-2|15
ASRPPVRVPLDDGYT
>TRBV7-2|TRBJ1-4|11
ASSLESRGKLF
>TRBV6-5|TRBJ1-3|14
ASRKDRLSSGNTIY
>TRBV7-9|TRBJ2-1|14
ASSPPDSKDYNEQF
>TRBV5-4|TRBJ1-2|10
ASSLDNYGYT
>TRBV7-2|TRBJ2-3|12
ASSYRDPKDTQY
>TRBV5-4|TRBJ1-2|13
ASSLASPDSYGYT
>TRBV7-2|TRBJ2-3|11
ASSLAERGTQY
>TRBV11-2|TRBJ2-1|11
ATLGGGANEQF
>TRBV4-1|TRBJ1-4|13
ASSHTGLVNEKLY
>TRBV11-2|TRBJ1-4|12
ASCQNAQNEKLF
>TRBV7-2|TRBJ2-2|14
ASSRSGGAGTGELF
>TRBV5-4|TRBJ2-2|17
ASSTPGGTSGSRTGELF
>TRBV11-2|TRBJ2-5|12
ASSPRVGTETQY
>TRBV6-8|TRBJ1-2|13
ASSYSGFTNGGYT
>TRBV6-1|TRBJ1-4|15
ASRSEGWQGGLEKLF
>TRBV19|TRBJ2-7|11
ASSIFITYEQY
>TRBV10-2|TRBJ1-6|9
ASSETAQLH
>TRBV7-2|TRBJ2-3|13
ASSLQTPSTDTQY
>TRBV7-2|TRBJ2-3|14
ASSFQTSGGSDTQY
>TRBV6-8|TRBJ1-1|10
ASRLQGIWAF
>TRBV7-9|TRBJ1-1|12
ASSLKRQNTEAF
>TRBV7-2|TRBJ1-2|14
ASSGAAAPFNYGYT
>TRBV6-1|TRBJ2-5|11
ASSPGWGETQY
>TRBV7-2|TRBJ2-7|11
ASTPTGRNEQY
>TRBV6-1|TRBJ1-4|13
ASRRQGPTNEKLF
>TRBV20-1|TRBJ1-3|11
SAIRTGGNTIY
>TRBV4-1|TRBJ1-1|14
ASSQIDRGRFTEAF
>TRBV7-2|TRBJ2-3|15
ASSLGPGHRVSDTQY
>TRBV27|TRBJ2-3|13
ASSRGGIRTDTQY